This TCR beta chain was captured in a study of early T cells in non-severe SARS-CoV-2 infection. Whole-study context: Whole-blood bulk RNA, unsorted, was sequenced, and chains were unpaired.

TCRdb processed the 5' RACE reads anew with MiXCR; each CDR3 protein has one entry. This table has tens of thousands of distinct CDR3 sequences, over 12% appearing once. Germline CDR1 reads GTSNPN; CDR2 reads SVGIG (reference sequence). The CDR3 loop spans 15 amino acids. V was clipped by 5 bases and J by 4 bases; unmatched bases: 12. The specimen sequenced was whole blood. This TCR derives from an adult who was a healthcare worker with PCR-confirmed SARS-CoV-2 infection or an uninfected control (not recorded which). The chain has TRBV30 and TRBJ2-3, with TRBD1 matching 7 bases. CDR3 nucleotides: TGTGCCTGGTTTGGGACAGCTCGGATATCAGATACGCAGTATTTT. Translated, it gives CAWFGTARISDTQYF.